Each of the 29 T cell receptor beta chains below was sequenced from the same sample in a study of OX40 agonist ivuxolimab in advanced cancers. The method was immunoSEQ multiplex PCR; TCRdb's version includes in-frame clones alone and lacks a portion of them. The data hold about 70,000 clones, with 65% to 90% observed a single time. The sample consisted of CD4+ or CD8+ T cells sorted from blood, taken in a trial of the OX40 agonist ivuxolimab. Receptor source: an adult with an advanced solid tumor such as melanoma, head and neck, liver or kidney cancer.

This chain joins TRBV5-8 and TRBJ1-2; D gene uncertain. V lost 0 bases, J lost 8 bases, and 17 bases lay in between. This CDR3 has 15 residues. Germline CDR1 and CDR2: SGHTS and YDEGEE. This chain's CDR3 is CASSLVTALGGGYTF. CDR3 in DNA: TGTGCCAGCAGCTTGGTTACCGCCCTCGGAGGCGGCTACACCTTC.

The chain recombines TRBV2 with TRBJ1-3, with 7 positions matching TRBD1. Trimming took 3 bases from V and 0 from J; bases not matched to a gene: 11. In germline, CDR1 is SNHLY, CDR2 FYNNEI. This CDR3 is 18 amino acids long. The DNA for the CDR3 is TGTGCCAGCAGTGAGTTTCGAACAGGGGCCGACTCTGGAAACACCATATATTTT. Encoded protein: CASSEFRTGADSGNTIYF.

This clone occurred a few times. The J gene is TRBJ2-1, the V gene TRBV11-3; TRBD2 is a possible D gene (7 bases). CDR3 length equals 16 residues. Germline V lookup: CDR1 SGHNT, CDR2 YENEEA. Trimming took 3 bases from V and 3 from J, leaving 15 bases between them. The CDR3 DNA is TGTGCCAGCAGCTTGGGGGCTAGCGGAAACTACAATGAGCAGTTCTTC. Its translation: CASSLGASGNYNEQFF. The full variable domain, its missing parts supplied by reference TRBV11-3 and TRBJ2-1, is EAGVVQSPRYKIIEKKQPVAFWCNPISGHNTLYWYLQNLGQGPELLIRYENEEAVDDSQLPKDRFSAERLKGVDSTLKIQPAELGDSAVYLCASSLGASGNYNEQFFGPGTRLTVL.

The chain combines TRBV7-8 with TRBJ1-5, with D possibly matching TRBD1 (5 bases). The CDR3 has 14 amino acids. Germline-derived CDR1 and CDR2 are SGHVS and FQNEAQ. The ends were cut back, 1 base at V and 5 bases at J, with 9 bases in the middle. The CDR3 is CASSLERGHQPQHF. CDR3 bases: TGTGCCAGCAGCTTAGAAAGGGGTCATCAGCCCCAGCATTTT.

The chain links TRBV7-9 to TRBJ1-1, with a possible D match to TRBD1 (6 bases). CDR3 size: 12 residues. Germline lookup yields CDR1 SEHNR and CDR2 FQNEAQ (reference sequence). With 1 base removed from V and 11 bases from J, the gap between germline ends came to 11 bases. The chain's CDR3 is CASSLEMGAAFF. The CDR3 DNA reads as TGTGCCAGCAGCTTAGAAATGGGGGCGGCTTTCTTT.

The table lists this clone with a few counts. Additional DNA sequences in this sample encode the identical CDR3. This rearrangement joins TRBV2 to TRBJ2-3; 7 bases are a match to TRBD1. Germline lookup yields CDR1 SNHLY and CDR2 FYNNEI. J lost 0 bases, V lost 7 bases, and 1 base had no gene match. CDR3 length: 13 residues. The CDR3 sequence is CASKQGSTDTQYF. The CDR3, as DNA: TGTGCCAGCAAACAGGGGAGCACAGATACGCAGTATTTT.

This clone occurred once. The junction differs from germline at one of its ends, possibly a read error. CDR3 loop: CASSAPGERGAGLF. In nucleotides, the CDR3 is TGTGCCAGCAGTGCCCCTGGAGAACGGGGAGCGGGGCTCTTC. The rearrangement uses TRBV2 and TRBJ2-1, with 7 bases fitting TRBD2. Looked up from germline, CDR1 is SNHLY and CDR2 is FYNNEI. The CDR3 is 14 residues long.

The sample holds one count of this clone. J is TRBJ1-3 and V is TRBV11-2; D might be TRBD1 (6 bases). The CDR3 extends over 15 amino acids. Germline CDR1 and CDR2: SGHAT and FQNNGV. The V and J ends lost 4 bases and 0 bases respectively, with 10 bases between them. The CDR3 spells CASSSGGLSGNTIYF. CDR3 nucleotide sequence: TGTGCCAGCAGCTCTGGGGGCCTCTCTGGAAACACCATATATTTT.

The V gene is TRBV5-5, the J gene TRBJ1-4; no firm D call. This CDR3 is 14 amino acids long. The germline gives CDR1 SGHKS, CDR2 YYEKEE (reference sequence). V was clipped by 5 bases and J by 1 base, with 9 bases between them. The CDR3 coding sequence is TGTGCCAGCAGGCCACGGCTAACTAATGAAAAACTGTTTTTT. As protein: CASRPRLTNEKLFF.

This clone appeared a few times. The chain has TRBV10-1 and TRBJ1-6, with a possible D match to TRBD1 (5 bases). Germline V CDR1 and CDR2: WNHNN, SYGVQD (reference sequence). V was clipped by 0 bases and J by 7 bases, with 13 bases between them. The CDR3 runs to 16 residues. As DNA, the CDR3 is TGCGCCAGCAGTGAGTCTGGCGGGGCTGAGAATTCACCCCTCCACTTT. Its translation is CASSESGGAENSPLHF.

This chain joins TRBV21-1 and TRBJ1-5; the table calls TRBD1, which could not be checked here. TRBV21-1 is classified as a pseudogene. The CDR3 sequence is 15 residues long. CDR3 in amino acids: CASSPGQGMDQPQHF. For the CDR3, the DNA is TGTGCCAGCAGCCCCGGACAGGGGATGGATCAGCCCCAGCATTTT.

The chain is built from TRBV11-3 and TRBJ2-4, with TRBD1 matching over 8 bases. The junction had 6 bases not matched to a gene; V was cut back by 4 bases and J by 1 base. The CDR3 covers 16 residues. Germline lookup yields CDR1 SGHNT and CDR2 YENEEA. CDR3 in amino acids: CASSSGQGSAKNIQYF. CDR3 nucleotide sequence: TGTGCCAGCAGCTCCGGACAGGGTAGCGCCAAAAACATTCAGTACTTC.

This clone was counted a single time. This rearrangement joins TRBV19 to TRBJ2-2; 11 positions agree with TRBD2. CDR1 is LNHDA, CDR2 SQIVND, per germline (reference sequence). The CDR3 contains 17 residues. V lost 5 bases, J lost 1 base, and 6 bases stayed unmatched. The CDR3 protein is CASSPGTSGQNTGELFF. The CDR3 DNA sequence: TGTGCCAGTAGTCCTGGGACTAGCGGTCAGAACACCGGGGAGCTGTTTTTT.

The rearrangement uses TRBV14 and TRBJ2-2, with D perhaps matching TRBD1 or TRBD2 (6 bases each). Germline CDR1 is SGHDN and CDR2 is FVKESK. Trimming stripped 2 bases from V and 2 bases from J, with 9 bases between. The length of the CDR3 is 15 residues. The CDR3 sequence is CASSQFGGNTGELFF. In DNA form, the CDR3 reads TGTGCCAGCAGCCAATTCGGGGGCAACACCGGGGAGCTGTTTTTT.

The J gene is TRBJ2-1, the V gene TRBV21-1; TRBD2, as called in the table, went unchecked against the DNA. TRBV21-1 is a known pseudogene. This CDR3 is built from 10 residues. The CDR3 bases are TGTGCCAGTACTAACAATGAGCAGTTCTTC. Protein sequence: CASTNNEQFF.

This CDR3 is CASSAQGAQPAFF. For the CDR3, the DNA is TGTGCCAGCAGTGCGCAGGGGGCGCAGCCAGCTTTCTTT. The chain recombines TRBV6-4 with TRBJ1-1; the match to TRBD1 covers 8 bases. This CDR3 comprises 13 residues. Germline-derived CDR1 and CDR2 are MRHNA and SNTAGT. V lost 4 bases, J lost 10 bases, and 8 bases stayed unmatched.

This chain uses TRBV4-1 with TRBJ2-7; TRBD1 or TRBD2 may be the D gene (6 bases each). V dropped 1 base and J dropped 2 bases, with 12 bases sitting between them. CDR1 is MGHRA, CDR2 YSYEKL, per germline. The CDR3 is 15 residues long. Here the CDR3 DNA reads TGCGCCAGCAGCCAAGCGGGGGCGATAACCTACGAGCAGTACTTC. Translation: CASSQAGAITYEQYF.

This clone was observed a few times. The chain carries TRBV29-1 and TRBJ2-7; no reliable D call. Trimming removed 5 bases at V and 0 bases at J, with 8 bases between. This CDR3 comprises 12 residues. Germline lookup yields CDR1 SQVTM and CDR2 ANQGSEA. CDR3 sequence reads: CSVLEDSYEQYF. Here the CDR3 DNA reads TGCAGCGTTTTAGAGGACTCCTACGAGCAGTACTTC.

The V call is TRBV19, the J call TRBJ2-7; 7 nucleotides align to TRBD2. The length of the CDR3 is 12 residues. The ends lost 5 bases at V and 3 bases at J; junction bases unmatched: 1. CDR1 is LNHDA, CDR2 SQIVND, per germline (reference sequence). CDR3 sequence: CASSPSGYEQYF. The CDR3, as DNA: TGTGCCAGTAGTCCTAGCGGCTACGAGCAGTACTTC.

The CDR3 sequence is CASSFKAVLAGTGQTQYF. The CDR3 DNA reads as TGTGCCAGCAGTTTTAAGGCAGTTCTAGCGGGGACGGGACAGACCCAGTACTTC. The V gene is TRBV28, the J gene TRBJ2-5; 9 bases align to TRBD2. Germline CDR1 is MDHEN and CDR2 is SYDVKM. This CDR3 has 18 residues. Germline trimming cut 3 bases from V and 6 bases from J; bases unmatched to any gene: 17.

The rearrangement uses TRBV28 and TRBJ1-5; a weak D match, TRBD1 (6 bases). CDR1 is MDHEN, CDR2 SYDVKM, per germline. This CDR3 spans 15 amino acids. V was shortened by 4 bases and J by 3 bases, with 13 bases between the two germline ends. Here the CDR3 DNA reads TGTGCCAGCAGTTCCTACAGGGCTCTCAATCAGCCCCAGCATTTT. Amino acids: CASSSYRALNQPQHF.

This clone was seen a few times. The genes are TRBV5-1 and TRBJ2-1, with D maybe TRBD1 (7 bases). Trimming cost V 3 bases and J 4 bases, with 23 bases left between them. The CDR3 has 18 residues. Germline CDR1 and CDR2: SGHRS and YFSETQ. This CDR3 is CASSWPLPRQGLYNEQFF. In nucleotides, the CDR3 is TGCGCCAGCAGCTGGCCCCTTCCCCGACAGGGACTTTACAATGAGCAGTTCTTC.

This clone has just one count. The chain uses TRBV28 and TRBJ2-5; D unclear. Germline CDR1 is MDHEN and CDR2 is SYDVKM. Trimming stripped 2 bases from V and 5 bases from J, with 3 bases between. CDR3 length: 11 amino acids. This chain's CDR3 is CASSLKETQYF. The CDR3 coding sequence is TGTGCCAGCAGTTTAAAGGAGACCCAGTACTTC.

The V gene is TRBV7-2, the J gene TRBJ2-2; D may be TRBD2 (5 bases). CDR1 and CDR2 (germline): SGHTA, FQGNSA. V was pared by 0 bases and J by 0 bases, with 11 bases between. The CDR3 is 17 residues long. For the CDR3, the DNA is TGTGCCAGCAGCTTAGCGCGGTCGGGAACGAACACCGGGGAGCTGTTTTTT. Translation: CASSLARSGTNTGELFF. The full variable domain, in which reference TRBV7-2 and TRBJ2-2 provide the parts outside the CDR3, is GAGVSQSPSNKVTEKGKDVELRCDPISGHTALYWYRQSLGQGLEFLIYFQGNSAPDKSGLPSDRFSAERTGGSVSTLTIQRTQQEDSAVYLCASSLARSGTNTGELFFGEGSRLTVL.

V usage is TRBV6-5 and J usage is TRBJ1-2; a weak D match, TRBD1 (6 bases). From germline, CDR1 is MNHEY and CDR2 SVGAGI. V shed 5 bases and J shed 8 bases, with 9 bases lying between them. The CDR3 has 11 amino acids. The CDR3 loop reads CASSQGLGYTF. CDR3 DNA: TGTGCCAGCAGTCAGGGGTTGGGCTACACCTTC.

The chain has TRBV19 and TRBJ1-1; weak D call: TRBD1 (5 bases). V lost 5 bases and J lost 5, with 12 bases in between. The V gene's germline CDR1 is LNHDA and CDR2 SQIVND (reference sequence). CDR3 size: 13 residues. The CDR3 bases are TGTGCCAGTAGTCCGCAGGGTTATACTGAAGCTTTCTTT. This encodes CASSPQGYTEAFF.

CDR3 sequence (DNA): TGTGCCAGCAGCCCTAGGACAGGGGGGGCTGAAGCTTTCTTT. This codes for CASSPRTGGAEAFF. The rearrangement links TRBV9 to TRBJ1-1, with TRBD1 matching 10 bases. The CDR3 has 14 residues. V shed 4 bases, J shed 6 bases, and the junction held 6 bases outside the gene matches. Germline V gene data show CDR1 as SGDLS and CDR2 as YYNGEE.

This clone appeared once. This chain links TRBV7-2 with TRBJ2-5; D unclear. CDR1 and CDR2 from the germline V gene are SGHTA and FQGNSA. The V gene lost 3 bases and the J gene lost 2 bases, with 4 bases spanning the gap. The CDR3 length is 12 residues. The DNA of the CDR3 is TGTGCCAGCAGCTTCTATCAAGAGACCCAGTACTTC. It codes for CASSFYQETQYF.

This chain links TRBV18 with TRBJ1-2; D is perhaps TRBD1 (5 bases). Per the germline V gene, CDR1 is KGHSH and CDR2 is LQKENI. The CDR3 is 16 residues long. The V and J ends lost 1 base and 0 bases respectively, with 12 bases between them. The CDR3, as DNA: TGTGCCAGCTCACCACAAACAGGCCCGTCTAACTATGGCTACACCTTC. Its protein product is CASSPQTGPSNYGYTF.